This TCR beta chain came from a study of cytotoxic CD8 clonotypes in ibrutinib-treated CLL. Turning to the study itself: Overall, roughly 25 responses were partial and 2 complete; following median roughly 62 months, around 15 patients stayed remitted and about 12 progressed. General study points: Sustained-remission patients were sampled at different times than progressing patients were. Clonality showed a rise at ibrutinib response that reversed toward baseline at progression.

Profiling relied on immunoSEQ multiplex PCR, and the TCRdb table lists in-frame clones only, not all of them. Seen here are about 23,000 clones, about two thirds observed once, and the top ten hold 28%. About this clone: What it binds is not known.

This CDR3 comprises 11 residues. Trimming took off 3 bases at V and 4 bases at J, with 5 bases between the two ends. Germline values: CDR1 SGDLS, CDR2 YYNGEE. This clonotype was sampled from a human donor with chronic lymphocytic leukemia. The chain uses TRBV9 and TRBJ2-7; D remains unclear. The starting material was PBMCs, obtained after 24 months of ibrutinib treatment. The DNA of the CDR3 is TGTGCCAGCAGCGCCATGTACGAGCAGTACTTC. As protein: CASSAMYEQYF.